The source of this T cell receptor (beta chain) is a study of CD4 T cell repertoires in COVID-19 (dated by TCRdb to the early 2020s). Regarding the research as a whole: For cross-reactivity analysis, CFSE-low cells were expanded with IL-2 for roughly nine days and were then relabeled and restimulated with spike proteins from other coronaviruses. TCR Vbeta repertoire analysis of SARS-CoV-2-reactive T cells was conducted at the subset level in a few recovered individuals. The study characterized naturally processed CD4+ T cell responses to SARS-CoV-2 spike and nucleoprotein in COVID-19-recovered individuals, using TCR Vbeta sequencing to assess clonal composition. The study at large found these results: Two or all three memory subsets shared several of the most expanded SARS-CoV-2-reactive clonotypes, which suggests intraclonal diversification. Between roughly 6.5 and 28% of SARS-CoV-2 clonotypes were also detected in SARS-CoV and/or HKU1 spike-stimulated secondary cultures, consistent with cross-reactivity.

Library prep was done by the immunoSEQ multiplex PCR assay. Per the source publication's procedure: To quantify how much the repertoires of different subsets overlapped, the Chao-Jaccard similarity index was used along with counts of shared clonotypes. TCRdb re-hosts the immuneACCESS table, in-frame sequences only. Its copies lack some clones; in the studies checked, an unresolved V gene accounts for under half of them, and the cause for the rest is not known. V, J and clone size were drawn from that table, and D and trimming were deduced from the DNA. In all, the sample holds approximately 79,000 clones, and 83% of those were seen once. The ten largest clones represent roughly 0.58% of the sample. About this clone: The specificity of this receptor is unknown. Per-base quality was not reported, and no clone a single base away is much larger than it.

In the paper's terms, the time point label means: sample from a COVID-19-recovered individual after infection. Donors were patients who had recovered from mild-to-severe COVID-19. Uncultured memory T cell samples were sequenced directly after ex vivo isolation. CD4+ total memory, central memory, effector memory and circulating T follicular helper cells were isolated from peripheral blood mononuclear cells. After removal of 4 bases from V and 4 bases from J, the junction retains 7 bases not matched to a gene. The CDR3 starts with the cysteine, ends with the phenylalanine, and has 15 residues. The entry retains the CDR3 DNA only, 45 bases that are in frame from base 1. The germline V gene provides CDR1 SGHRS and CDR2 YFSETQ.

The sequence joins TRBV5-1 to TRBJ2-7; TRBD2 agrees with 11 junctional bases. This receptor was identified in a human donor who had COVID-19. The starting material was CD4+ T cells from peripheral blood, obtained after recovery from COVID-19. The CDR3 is CASSPRLAGQYEQYF. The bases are TGCGCCAGCAGCCCGAGACTAGCGGGACAGTACGAGCAGTACTTC.